In its sample, the clone carrying this TCR beta chain was seen once. The antigen is not known. As originally analysed: As immunoSEQ supplied junction-only sequences (without quality scores), filtering differed. Assay: immunoSEQ multiplex PCR; the TCRdb copy retains only in-frame clones and omits some. The D gene and trimming were derived from the DNA, and the V and J assignments and clone size from that table. Of more than 500,000 clones in the sample, around 95% are singletons; the top ten hold about 0.064%. These data belong to a study of shared clonotypes between healthy human individuals. Study-level points and caveats: Clonotype sharing levels among donors were expected to vary with sequencing depth. Shared across several donors were roughly 5.3% of the naive CD4 clonotypes.

The donors, all of them Caucasian adults, lived in Nashville, Tennessee. This sequence was found in a woman in her twenties or thirties in good health. The material sequenced was naive CD4+ T cells sorted from blood. Subset meaning: CD45RA+ positively selected.

CDR3 nucleotide sequence: TGTGCCATGGGGACTAGAAGCACCGGGGAGCTGTTTTTT. This codes for CAMGTRSTGELFF. The chain links TRBV6-1 to TRBJ2-2, with 8 bases identical to TRBD2. Looked up from germline, CDR1 is MNHNS and CDR2 is SASEGT. With 10 bases clipped from V and 4 bases from J, the junction kept 5 bases outside the gene matches. The CDR3 covers 13 residues.